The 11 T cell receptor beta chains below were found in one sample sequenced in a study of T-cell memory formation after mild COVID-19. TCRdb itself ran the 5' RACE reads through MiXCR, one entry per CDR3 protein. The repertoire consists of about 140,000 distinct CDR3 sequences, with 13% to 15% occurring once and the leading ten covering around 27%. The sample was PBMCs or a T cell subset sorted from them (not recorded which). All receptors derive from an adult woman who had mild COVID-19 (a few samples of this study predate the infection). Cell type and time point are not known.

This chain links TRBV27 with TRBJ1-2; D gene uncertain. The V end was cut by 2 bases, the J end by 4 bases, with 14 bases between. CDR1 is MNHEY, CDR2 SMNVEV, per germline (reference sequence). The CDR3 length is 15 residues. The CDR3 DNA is TGTGCCAGCAGTTTAATCCCCGGGTCGGGCTATGGCTACACCTTC. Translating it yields CASSLIPGSGYGYTF.

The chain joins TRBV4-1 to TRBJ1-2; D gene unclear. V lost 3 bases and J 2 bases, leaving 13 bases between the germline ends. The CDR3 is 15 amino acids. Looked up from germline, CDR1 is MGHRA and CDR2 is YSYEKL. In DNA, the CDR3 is TGCGCCAGCAGCCACCCATCCCCAGAAAACTATGGCTACACCTTC. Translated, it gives CASSHPSPENYGYTF.

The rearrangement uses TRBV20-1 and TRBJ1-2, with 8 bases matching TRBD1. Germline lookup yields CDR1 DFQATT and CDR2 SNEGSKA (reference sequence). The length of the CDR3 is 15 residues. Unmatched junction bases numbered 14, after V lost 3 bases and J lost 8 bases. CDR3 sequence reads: CSARDASQGASGYTF. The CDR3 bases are TGCAGTGCTAGGGACGCATCGCAGGGGGCATCAGGCTACACCTTC.

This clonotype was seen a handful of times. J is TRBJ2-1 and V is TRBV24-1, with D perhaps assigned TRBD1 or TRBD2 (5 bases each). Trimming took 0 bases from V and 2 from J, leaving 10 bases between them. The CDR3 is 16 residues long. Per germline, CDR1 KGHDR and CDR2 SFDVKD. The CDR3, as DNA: TGTGCCACCAGTGATTTGCGGGACGGAGCCTACAATGAGCAGTTCTTC. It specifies CATSDLRDGAYNEQFF.

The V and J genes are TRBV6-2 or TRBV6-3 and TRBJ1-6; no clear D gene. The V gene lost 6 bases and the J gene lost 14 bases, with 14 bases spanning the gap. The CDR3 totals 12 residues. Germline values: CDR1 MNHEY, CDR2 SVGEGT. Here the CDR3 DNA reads TGTGCCAGCAGCCCCGGAGGCGATTCCCTCCACTTT. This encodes CASSPGGDSLHF.

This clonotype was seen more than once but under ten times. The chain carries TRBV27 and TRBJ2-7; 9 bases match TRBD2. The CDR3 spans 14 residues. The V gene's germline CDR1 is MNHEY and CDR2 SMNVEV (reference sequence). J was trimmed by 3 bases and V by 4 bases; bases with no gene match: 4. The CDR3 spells CASSSQTSGYEQYF. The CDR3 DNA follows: TGTGCCAGCAGTTCACAGACTAGCGGCTACGAGCAGTACTTC.

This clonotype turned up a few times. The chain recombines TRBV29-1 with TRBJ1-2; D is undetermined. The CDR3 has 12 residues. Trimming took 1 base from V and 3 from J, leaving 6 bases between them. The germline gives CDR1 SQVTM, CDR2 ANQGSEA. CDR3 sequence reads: CSVEGHDYGYTF. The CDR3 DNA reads TGCAGCGTTGAAGGGCACGACTATGGCTACACCTTC.

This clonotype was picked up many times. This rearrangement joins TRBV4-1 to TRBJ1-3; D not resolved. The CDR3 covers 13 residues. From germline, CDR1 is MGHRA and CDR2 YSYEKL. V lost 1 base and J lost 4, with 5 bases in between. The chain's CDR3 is CASSQGIGNTIYF. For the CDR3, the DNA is TGCGCCAGCAGCCAAGGGATCGGAAACACCATATATTTT.

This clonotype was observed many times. The CDR3, as DNA: TGTGCTAGTGGTCTGGAGAGCACAGATACGCAGTATTTT. This codes for CASGLESTDTQYF. V gene TRBV12-5 combines with J gene TRBJ2-3, with D hard to call. Trimming stripped 5 bases from V and 0 bases from J, with 6 bases between. Germline V gene lookup returns CDR1 LGHNT and CDR2 FRNRAP. CDR3 length: 13 amino acids.

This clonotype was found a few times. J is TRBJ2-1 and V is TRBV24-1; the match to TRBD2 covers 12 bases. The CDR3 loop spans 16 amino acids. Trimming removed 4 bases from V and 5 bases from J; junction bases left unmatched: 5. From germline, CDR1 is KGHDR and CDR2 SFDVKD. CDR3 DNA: TGTGCCACCAGTGAATACGGACTAGCGGGAAACAATGAGCAGTTCTTC. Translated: CATSEYGLAGNNEQFF.

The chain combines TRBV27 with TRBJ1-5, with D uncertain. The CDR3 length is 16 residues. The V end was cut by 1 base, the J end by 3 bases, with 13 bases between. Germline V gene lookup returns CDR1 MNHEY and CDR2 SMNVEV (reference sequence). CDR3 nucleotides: TGTGCCAGCAGTTTATATTCGGGGTTAAACAATCAGCCCCAGCATTTT. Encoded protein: CASSLYSGLNNQPQHF.